The 27 T cell receptor beta chains below come from one sample, sequenced in a study of T cells in Graves' hyperthyroidism and ophthalmopathy (dated by TCRdb to between 2018 and 2021). The method behind the library was multiplex PCR. The instrument given in TCRdb is Illumina HiSeq 2000. Amplification of TCR beta CDR3 regions was carried out from RNA transcripts. The TCR CDR3 was subjected to a first round of RT-PCR using the HTBI primer set and the Qiagen OneStep RT-PCR kit. TCRdb passed the public sequencing reads through fastp at Q25 and MiXCR, retaining productive beta sequences. All rows with the same CDR3 protein become a single entry with the most common DNA and genes. In all, the sample holds about 530,000 distinct CDR3 sequences, and about a sixth of those were seen once. Roughly 15% of the sample is taken by the ten largest. The material sequenced was blood. These receptor sequences come from a woman aged 18-29 years with Graves' ophthalmopathy.

The sample holds a few counts of this clonotype. The chain has TRBV6-1 and TRBJ1-1; perhaps TRBD1 as D (5 bases). The CDR3 is 12 amino acids. Trimming pared 10 bases from V and 7 bases from J, leaving 16 bases between. Germline CDR1 MNHNS, CDR2 SASEGT. CDR3: CATRVSTFEAFF. CDR3 coding DNA: TGTGCCACCAGGGTAAGCACCTTTGAAGCTTTCTTT.

The sample holds a few counts of this clonotype. The genes are TRBV9 and TRBJ2-3, with 11 bases fitting TRBD2. The V segment lost 4 bases and the J segment 11 bases; nucleotides outside the gene matches: 6. The CDR3 sequence is 13 residues long. Germline V CDR1 and CDR2: SGDLS, YYNGEE. CDR3 residues: CASSPITSGRQYF. In nucleotides, the CDR3 is TGTGCCAGCAGCCCGATAACTAGCGGGAGGCAGTATTTT.

Note on this clonotype: A much larger clone lies one base from this, so it may be a read error. V usage is TRBV2 and J usage is TRBJ1-2; 8 nucleotides match TRBD1. The CDR3 loop spans 13 amino acids. V lost 10 bases to trimming and J lost 4 bases; unmatched junction nucleotides: 8. Germline V lookup: CDR1 SNHLY, CDR2 FYNNEI. The CDR3 spells CANNLRGPYGYTF. CDR3 DNA sequence: TGTGCCAACAATCTCAGGGGGCCCTATGGCTACACCTTC.

CDR3 coding DNA: TGCGCCAGCAGCCAAGTCACGGTGACTTACGAGCAGTACTTC. It yields the protein CASSQVTVTYEQYF. V usage is TRBV4-1 and J usage is TRBJ2-7; D remains unclear. The CDR3 runs to 14 residues. Trimming took off 1 base at V and 4 bases at J, with 11 bases between the two ends. Per the germline V gene, CDR1 is MGHRA and CDR2 is YSYEKL.

This clonotype has ten or more counts. The chain recombines TRBV30 with TRBJ1-3; D uncertain. The CDR3 has 16 amino acids. Germline V CDR1 and CDR2: GTSNPN, SVGIG (reference sequence). V lost 1 base and J lost 0, with 13 bases in between. Here the CDR3 DNA reads TGTGCCTGGAGTGAAGGTTGGACTAACTCTGGAAACACCATATATTTT. It encodes CAWSEGWTNSGNTIYF.

Details on this clonotype: With a much larger clone just one base away, this may be a read error. The rearrangement links TRBV7-9 to TRBJ2-7; 7 bases align to TRBD1. Germline V gives CDR1 SEHNR, CDR2 FQNEAQ (reference sequence). The J segment lost 2 bases and the V segment lost 5 bases, leaving 9 bases of the junction unmatched. The CDR3 consists of 15 residues. This CDR3 reads CASSPIDRAPYEQYF. The CDR3 nucleotides are TGTGCCAGCAGCCCAATTGACAGGGCTCCCTACGAGCAGTACTTC. The full variable domain, with the rest looked up from reference TRBV7-9 and TRBJ2-7, is DTGVSQNPRHKITKRGQNVTFRCDPISEHNRLYWYRQTLGQGPEFLTYFQNEAQLEKSRLLSDRFSAERPKGSFSTLEIQRTEQGDSAMYLCASSPIDRAPYEQYFGPGTRLTVT.

The rearrangement uses TRBV7-9 and TRBJ2-7; 7 positions agree with TRBD1. CDR1 and CDR2 (germline): SEHNR, FQNEAQ (reference sequence). This CDR3 comprises 14 residues. The junction had 6 bases not matched to a gene; V was cut back by 2 bases and J by 5 bases. The CDR3 coding sequence is TGTGCCAGCAGCTTAACCAGGGGGTATAACGAGCAGTACTTC. Protein sequence: CASSLTRGYNEQYF. The whole variable domain, remainder taken from reference TRBV7-9 and TRBJ2-7, is DTGVSQNPRHKITKRGQNVTFRCDPISEHNRLYWYRQTLGQGPEFLTYFQNEAQLEKSRLLSDRFSAERPKGSFSTLEIQRTEQGDSAMYLCASSLTRGYNEQYFGPGTRLTVT.

The chain recombines TRBV15 with TRBJ1-5; TRBD1 matches 8 bases. J lost 5 bases, V lost 8 bases, and 8 bases had no gene match. Germline V lookup: CDR1 LNHNV, CDR2 YYDKDF (reference sequence). This CDR3 is built from 14 residues. CDR3 in amino acids: CATFTDRGDQPQHF. The CDR3 DNA reads TGTGCCACCTTCACCGACAGGGGAGATCAGCCCCAGCATTTT.

This clonotype was recorded many times. The chain has TRBV7-8 and TRBJ1-5, with D possibly being TRBD1 (5 bases). The V end lost 4 bases, the J end lost 3 bases, and 10 bases lay between the germline ends. Per the germline V gene, CDR1 is SGHVS and CDR2 is FQNEAQ. The CDR3 has 14 amino acids. This CDR3 is CASSSDSINQPQHF. The CDR3 DNA reads as TGTGCCAGCAGCTCAGACAGTATCAATCAGCCCCAGCATTTT.

This clonotype was picked up many times. V usage is TRBV13 and J usage is TRBJ2-6; D is unclear. The CDR3 length is 17 residues. Germline V gene lookup returns CDR1 PRHDT and CDR2 FYEKMQ (reference sequence). V was cut by 5 bases and J by 0 bases, with 14 bases left in between. The CDR3 DNA follows: TGTGCCAGCAGCCCCCGGACGGCATACTCTGGGGCCAACGTCCTGACTTTC. Protein: CASSPRTAYSGANVLTF.

The chain recombines TRBV6-1 with TRBJ1-3; the D gene is possibly TRBD1 (5 bases). Germline V gives CDR1 MNHNS, CDR2 SASEGT. The ends were cut back, 8 bases at V and 0 bases at J, with 17 bases in the middle. The CDR3 has 16 residues. The CDR3 is CASLGRTGSSGNTIYF. The CDR3 nucleotides read TGTGCCAGCTTGGGCAGAACAGGTAGCTCTGGAAACACCATATATTTT.

This clonotype appeared many times. V is TRBV5-1 and J is TRBJ1-1; no clear D. The CDR3 has 14 amino acids. With 2 bases removed from V and 0 bases from J, the gap between germline ends came to 8 bases. CDR1 and CDR2 (germline): SGHRS, YFSETQ. CDR3: CASSFSDLNTEAFF. The DNA of the CDR3 is TGCGCCAGCAGCTTCTCAGACCTGAACACTGAAGCTTTCTTT.

This clonotype was found many times. The rearrangement joins TRBV6-2 or TRBV6-3 to TRBJ2-7, with unresolved D. The length of the CDR3 is 12 residues. CDR1 MNHEY and CDR2 SVGEGT come from the germline V gene. Trimming took off 5 bases at V and 4 bases at J, with 9 bases between the two ends. The CDR3 protein is CASSATRYEQYF. CDR3 DNA: TGTGCCAGCAGTGCAACGAGATACGAGCAGTACTTC.

This clonotype occurred a few times. The J gene is TRBJ1-4, the V gene TRBV28; a possible D gene is TRBD1 (6 bases). CDR1 MDHEN and CDR2 SYDVKM come from the germline V gene. The CDR3 runs 14 residues. Trimming removed 2 bases from V and 8 bases from J, with 12 bases in between. CDR3 loop: CASSLLTGLEKLFF. CDR3 coding DNA: TGTGCCAGCAGTTTACTGACAGGACTCGAAAAACTGTTTTTT.

This clonotype was seen many times. CDR3 region: CASSPGGGSPLHF. CDR3 DNA: TGTGCCAGCTCACCTGGGGGCGGATCACCCCTCCACTTT. The chain joins TRBV18 to TRBJ1-6, with a tentative D call TRBD1 (6 bases). The CDR3 contains 13 residues. Trimming removed 3 bases from V and 10 bases from J, with 10 bases in between. The germline V gene has CDR1 KGHSH and CDR2 LQKENI.

The sample holds a few counts of this clonotype. The chain employs TRBV5-1 and TRBJ2-1, with 15 bases lining up with TRBD2. V lost 4 bases, J lost 8 bases, and 7 bases stayed unmatched. CDR1 SGHRS and CDR2 YFSETQ come from the germline V gene. The CDR3 runs to 16 residues. In nucleotides, the CDR3 is TGCGCCAGCAGCATAGGACTAGCGGGAGGGCTCTATGAGCAGTTCTTC. It yields the protein CASSIGLAGGLYEQFF.

This clonotype came up many times. The genes are TRBV28 and TRBJ1-5; D gene ambiguous. V lost 2 bases, J lost 9 bases, and 8 bases lay in between. This CDR3 comprises 12 residues. Germline V lookup: CDR1 MDHEN, CDR2 SYDVKM. In DNA, the CDR3 is TGTGCCAGCAGTTTAACGAATGGGCCCCAGCATTTT. It translates to CASSLTNGPQHF.

This clonotype was seen a few times. J is TRBJ1-4 and V is TRBV5-6, with no clear D. V lost 0 bases to trimming and J lost 7 bases, with 7 bases between them. The CDR3 is made up of 13 amino acids. CDR1 and CDR2 (germline): SGHDT, YYEEEE. The CDR3 here is CASSLGVFEKLFF. DNA for the CDR3: TGTGCCAGCAGCTTGGGGGTGTTTGAAAAACTGTTTTTT. The full variable domain, with the rest looked up from reference TRBV5-6 and TRBJ1-4, is DAGVTQSPTHLIKTRGQQVTLRCSPKSGHDTVSWYQQALGQGPQFIFQYYEEEERQRGNFPDRFSGHQFPNYSSELNVNALLLGDSALYLCASSLGVFEKLFFGSGTQLSVL.

This clonotype was picked up many times. V gene TRBV3-1 combines with J gene TRBJ1-1, with D possibly being TRBD1 (6 bases). V gave up 6 bases and J gave up 2 bases, with 16 bases separating them. Per the germline V gene, CDR1 is LGHDT and CDR2 is YNNKEL (reference sequence). The CDR3 consists of 15 residues. The CDR3 coding sequence is TGTGCCAGCAGTCAGTTGACAGGAGTCAACACTGAAGCTTTCTTT. It codes for CASSQLTGVNTEAFF. Full variable domain (missing parts from reference TRBV3-1 and TRBJ1-1): DTAVSQTPKYLVTQMGNDKSIKCEQNLGHDTMYWYKQDSKKFLKIMFSYNNKELIINETVPNRFSPKSPDKAHLNLHINSLELGDSAVYFCASSQLTGVNTEAFFGQGTRLTVV.

There are many counts of this clonotype. The chain joins TRBV12-3 or TRBV12-4 to TRBJ2-3, with 8 bases matching TRBD1. V shed 4 bases and J 5 bases; nucleotides not matched to a gene: 2. CDR3 length: 13 residues. DNA of the CDR3: TGTGCCAGCAGTTGGACAGGGAAAGATACGCAGTATTTT. This sequence encodes CASSWTGKDTQYF.

In its sample, this clonotype was seen many times. V is TRBV28 and J is TRBJ1-1, with no clear D. Germline V lookup: CDR1 MDHEN, CDR2 SYDVKM. CDR3 length equals 12 residues. Trimming pared 6 bases from V and 10 bases from J, leaving 15 bases between. For the CDR3, the DNA is TGTGCCAGCAGCGCGCCCCTTTTGACAGCTTTCTTT. This encodes CASSAPLLTAFF. The full variable domain, with the rest looked up from reference TRBV28 and TRBJ1-1, is DVKVTQSSRYLVKRTGEKVFLECVQDMDHENMFWYRQDPGLGLRLIYFSYDVKMKEKGDIPEGYSVSREKKERFSLILESASTNQTSMYLCASSAPLLTAFFGQGTRLTVV.

This rearrangement joins TRBV19 to TRBJ1-2; D remains ambiguous. Germline CDR1 and CDR2: LNHDA and SQIVND (reference sequence). V dropped 7 bases and J dropped 5 bases, with 11 bases sitting between them. CDR3 length: 12 residues. The CDR3 DNA is TGTGCCAGTACCACAAGAGGGTATGGCTACACCTTC. It encodes CASTTRGYGYTF.

V is TRBV30 and J is TRBJ2-2; 7 bases map to TRBD1. This CDR3 has 15 amino acids. Trimming at V came to 4 bases and at J to 2 bases, leaving 7 bases not matched to a gene. CDR1 and CDR2 from the germline V gene are GTSNPN and SVGIG (reference sequence). CDR3 residues: CAWIPRDSNTGELFF. Written as DNA, the CDR3 is TGTGCCTGGATTCCCCGGGACAGTAACACCGGGGAGCTGTTTTTT.

The rearrangement links TRBV7-2 to TRBJ2-2; 11 positions agree with TRBD2. J lost 0 bases, V lost 6 bases, and 3 bases had no gene match. CDR3 length: 16 amino acids. CDR1 is SGHTA, CDR2 FQGNSA, per germline. CDR3 sequence reads: CASSSSGRTNTGELFF. The CDR3 nucleotides are TGTGCCAGCAGTTCTAGCGGGAGGACGAACACCGGGGAGCTGTTTTTT.

This clonotype was observed a few times. V usage is TRBV15 and J usage is TRBJ1-6, with D unresolved. This CDR3 has 13 amino acids. CDR1 is LNHNV, CDR2 YYDKDF, per germline (reference sequence). Trimming removed 1 base from V and 9 bases from J, with 7 bases in between. CDR3 sequence reads: CATSRAEGSPLHF. The CDR3 nucleotides are TGTGCCACCAGCAGAGCGGAGGGTTCACCCCTCCACTTT.

This clonotype was detected ten times or more. The genes are TRBV4-1 and TRBJ2-1; 14 nucleotides align to TRBD2. In germline, CDR1 is MGHRA, CDR2 YSYEKL. This CDR3 spans 15 amino acids. V gave up 4 bases and J gave up 9 bases; unmatched junction bases: 5. The CDR3 reads CASSPGLAGGGEQFF. CDR3 bases: TGCGCCAGCAGCCCAGGACTAGCGGGAGGCGGTGAGCAGTTCTTC.

This clonotype has a count of ten or more. The chain links TRBV6-1 to TRBJ2-7; D may correspond to TRBD1 or TRBD2 (5 bases each). The CDR3 consists of 13 residues. From germline, CDR1 is MNHNS and CDR2 SASEGT. Trimming stripped 7 bases from V and 2 bases from J, with 12 bases between. DNA for the CDR3: TGTGCCAGCACCATTAGAGGGGCCTACGAGCAGTACTTC. Its protein is CASTIRGAYEQYF.